The rows below give T cell receptor beta chains drawn from one sample of a study of T cell responses to AZD1222 COVID-19 vaccine. Generated by immunoSEQ multiplex PCR, the TCRdb table keeps only in-frame clones and is missing some. The sample gives nearly 95,000 clones, around 91% of which show up once; about 8.4% is in the top ten. The sample here was peripheral blood, taken on day 0 of AZD1222 vaccination. These receptors all stem from an adult in good health. Each CDR3 is given with its conserved first and last residue. Each record gives: D gene, V gene, J gene, clone size, CDR3 protein, CDR3 DNA. The D gene is left open where the match is weak. Where a row states a size, it is once, few, many or the class of an expanded clone; other rows omit it.

D gene: .; V gene: TRBV12-3/TRBV12-4; J gene: TRBJ1-2; clone size: .; CDR3 protein: CASSFGSFYGYTF; CDR3 DNA: TGTGCCAGCAGTTTCGGCAGCTTCTATGGCTACACCTTC
D gene: .; V gene: TRBV7-8; J gene: TRBJ2-1; clone size: .; CDR3 protein: CASSPEWGEQFF; CDR3 DNA: TGTGCCAGCAGCCCTGAATGGGGTGAGCAGTTCTTC
D gene: TRBD2; V gene: TRBV3-1/TRBV3-2; J gene: TRBJ2-5; clone size: .; CDR3 protein: CASSQGLAGLKTQYF; CDR3 DNA: TGTGCCAGCAGCCAAGGACTAGCGGGGTTAAAGACCCAGTACTTC
D gene: .; V gene: TRBV9; J gene: TRBJ1-3; clone size: .; CDR3 protein: CASSVDPALSGNTIYF; CDR3 DNA: TGTGCCAGCAGCGTAGACCCTGCCCTCTCTGGAAACACCATATATTTT
D gene: .; V gene: TRBV7-2; J gene: TRBJ2-7; clone size: few; CDR3 protein: CASSPRTSDSEGYEQYF; CDR3 DNA: TGTGCCAGCAGCCCACGGACGAGCGACTCTGAGGGCTACGAGCAGTACTTC
D gene: .; V gene: TRBV7-2; J gene: TRBJ2-1; clone size: .; CDR3 protein: CASSPQTDYNEQFF; CDR3 DNA: TGTGCCAGCAGCCCGCAGACAGACTACAATGAGCAGTTCTTC
D gene: .; V gene: TRBV3-1/TRBV3-2; J gene: TRBJ1-1; clone size: .; CDR3 protein: CASSPTSNVRGNTEAFF; CDR3 DNA: TGTGCCAGCAGCCCAACATCAAACGTTAGGGGGAACACTGAAGCTTTCTTT
D gene: TRBD1; V gene: TRBV7-8; J gene: TRBJ1-5; clone size: .; CDR3 protein: CASSRGTDNQPQHF; CDR3 DNA: TGTGCCAGCAGCCGAGGGACAGACAATCAGCCCCAGCATTTT
D gene: .; V gene: TRBV7-3; J gene: TRBJ2-3; clone size: .; CDR3 protein: CASSLIGHRNTDTQYF; CDR3 DNA: TGTGCCAGCAGCTTAATTGGGCATCGGAACACAGATACGCAGTATTTT
D gene: .; V gene: TRBV7-9; J gene: TRBJ1-3; clone size: .; CDR3 protein: CASSLPGTSPARGNTIYF; CDR3 DNA: TGTGCCAGCAGCTTACCTGGGACATCCCCGGCTCGTGGAAACACCATATATTTT
D gene: TRBD2; V gene: TRBV19; J gene: TRBJ2-3; clone size: .; CDR3 protein: CASSLGLAGGPRTDTQYF; CDR3 DNA: TGTGCCAGTAGTTTGGGACTAGCGGGGGGGCCCCGCACAGATACGCAGTATTTT
D gene: TRBD1; V gene: TRBV11-2; J gene: TRBJ2-2; clone size: .; CDR3 protein: CASRTGTGVSNGELFF; CDR3 DNA: TGTGCCAGCAGGACCGGGACAGGCGTTTCCAACGGGGAGCTGTTTTTT
D gene: .; V gene: TRBV18; J gene: TRBJ1-4; clone size: .; CDR3 protein: CASSQGRTPNEKLFF; CDR3 DNA: TGTGCCAGCTCACAGGGCCGGACTCCTAATGAAAAACTGTTTTTT
D gene: TRBD1; V gene: TRBV6-5; J gene: TRBJ1-2; clone size: .; CDR3 protein: CASSSYGRQGGGYTF; CDR3 DNA: TGTGCCAGCAGCTCATACGGTCGACAGGGGGGTGGCTACACCTTC
D gene: .; V gene: TRBV6-2/TRBV6-3; J gene: TRBJ2-3; clone size: .; CDR3 protein: CASSYLGTADTQYF; CDR3 DNA: TGTGCCAGCAGTTACCTAGGGACTGCAGATACGCAGTATTTT
D gene: .; V gene: TRBV29-1; J gene: TRBJ1-3; clone size: .; CDR3 protein: CSVEDRSGQPGNTIYF; CDR3 DNA: TGCAGCGTTGAAGATCGTTCGGGGCAGCCTGGAAACACCATATATTTT
D gene: .; V gene: TRBV6-2/TRBV6-3; J gene: TRBJ2-4; clone size: once; CDR3 protein: CASSYRGTQEKGAKNIQYF; CDR3 DNA: TGTGCCAGCAGTTACCGGGGGACCCAAGAGAAGGGTGCCAAAAACATTCAGTACTTC
D gene: TRBD1; V gene: TRBV5-6; J gene: TRBJ1-6; clone size: .; CDR3 protein: CAKQLCGRGQGYSPLHF; CDR3 DNA: TGTGCCAAACAGCTTTGCGGTCGGGGACAGGGATATTCACCCCTCCACTTT
D gene: .; V gene: TRBV5-8; J gene: TRBJ1-2; clone size: .; CDR3 protein: CASSGGNWGRWDGYTF; CDR3 DNA: TGTGCCAGCAGCGGAGGGAACTGGGGGAGGTGGGATGGCTACACCTTC
D gene: TRBD2; V gene: TRBV5-1; J gene: TRBJ2-5; clone size: .; CDR3 protein: CASSLAIGAGGLQETQYF; CDR3 DNA: TGCGCCAGCAGCTTGGCCATAGGGGCGGGGGGTCTTCAAGAGACCCAGTACTTC
D gene: TRBD2; V gene: TRBV5-1; J gene: TRBJ2-3; clone size: few; CDR3 protein: CASSPLAGGPSTDTQYF; CDR3 DNA: TGCGCCAGCAGCCCATTAGCGGGGGGCCCCAGCACAGATACGCAGTATTTT
D gene: .; V gene: TRBV11-2; J gene: TRBJ2-1; clone size: .; CDR3 protein: CASSGRNNEQFF; CDR3 DNA: TGTGCCAGCAGCGGCCGAAACAATGAGCAGTTCTTC
D gene: TRBD1; V gene: TRBV10-3; J gene: TRBJ2-5; clone size: .; CDR3 protein: CAISETGARTQYF; CDR3 DNA: TGTGCCATCAGTGAGACAGGGGCAAGGACCCAGTACTTC
D gene: .; V gene: TRBV11-3; J gene: TRBJ2-2; clone size: .; CDR3 protein: CASSLGSWDTGELFF; CDR3 DNA: TGTGCCAGCAGCTTAGGTAGTTGGGACACCGGGGAGCTGTTTTTT
D gene: .; V gene: TRBV11-2; J gene: TRBJ1-3; clone size: .; CDR3 protein: CASSLIQGNGNTIYF; CDR3 DNA: TGTGCCAGCAGCCTTATTCAGGGGAATGGAAACACCATATATTTT
D gene: .; V gene: TRBV4-1; J gene: TRBJ1-1; clone size: .; CDR3 protein: CASSPPPGGANTEAFF; CDR3 DNA: TGCGCCAGCAGCCCCCCTCCGGGGGGCGCGAACACTGAAGCTTTCTTT
D gene: .; V gene: TRBV19; J gene: TRBJ1-4; clone size: .; CDR3 protein: CASSETRRANEKLFF; CDR3 DNA: TGTGCCAGTAGTGAAACCCGAAGGGCTAATGAAAAACTGTTTTTT
D gene: .; V gene: TRBV10-2; J gene: TRBJ2-3; clone size: .; CDR3 protein: CASSEVLTDTQYF; CDR3 DNA: TGCGCCAGCAGTGAGGTCCTGACAGATACGCAGTATTTT
D gene: .; V gene: TRBV7-3; J gene: TRBJ1-2; clone size: .; CDR3 protein: CASSRSGGARWGYTF; CDR3 DNA: TGTGCCAGCAGCCGGTCCGGAGGGGCTAGATGGGGCTACACCTTC
D gene: .; V gene: TRBV15; J gene: TRBJ2-7; clone size: .; CDR3 protein: CATSRGALLGHEQYF; CDR3 DNA: TGTGCCACCAGCAGAGGGGCACTGCTAGGGCACGAGCAGTACTTC